Following are 9 T cell receptor beta chains from one sample sequenced in a study of OX40 agonist ivuxolimab in advanced cancers. Data came from immunoSEQ multiplex PCR; TCRdb stores just in-frame clones and leaves some out. The top ten hold more than 1.1% of the sample, which has approximately 58,000 clones, 82% seen once. Specimen: CD4+ or CD8+ T cells sorted from blood, collected in a trial of the OX40 agonist ivuxolimab. These receptors were taken from an adult with an advanced solid tumor such as melanoma, head and neck, liver or kidney cancer.

This sequence joins TRBV27 and TRBJ1-6; possible D gene TRBD1, 6 bases. The V end was cut by 3 bases, the J end by 6 bases, with 18 bases between. The CDR3 loop spans 17 amino acids. Germline V gives CDR1 MNHEY, CDR2 SMNVEV (reference sequence). The CDR3 sequence is CASSFSRQVGINSPLHF. The CDR3 DNA reads as TGTGCCAGCAGTTTTTCCAGACAGGTGGGCATTAATTCACCCCTCCACTTT.

This clone was picked up one time. The genes are TRBV2 and TRBJ2-5; the match to TRBD2 covers 7 bases. Germline V gene lookup returns CDR1 SNHLY and CDR2 FYNNEI. J lost 7 bases, V lost 6 bases, and 2 bases had no gene match. The CDR3 spans 11 residues. This CDR3 reads CASSREGTQYF. CDR3 sequence (DNA): TGTGCCAGCAGCAGGGAGGGGACCCAGTACTTC.

The rearrangement joins TRBV7-9 to TRBJ1-1; the D gene is possibly TRBD1 (5 bases). Trimming removed 1 base from V and 2 bases from J, with 17 bases in between. The CDR3 extends over 17 amino acids. Germline values: CDR1 SEHNR, CDR2 FQNEAQ (reference sequence). This chain's CDR3 is CASSLGQGQRVNTEAFF. The CDR3 coding sequence is TGTGCCAGCAGCTTAGGGCAGGGCCAGCGGGTTAACACTGAAGCTTTCTTT. Drawing the rest from reference TRBV7-9 and TRBJ1-1, the complete variable domain is DTGVSQNPRHKITKRGQNVTFRCDPISEHNRLYWYRQTLGQGPEFLTYFQNEAQLEKSRLLSDRFSAERPKGSFSTLEIQRTEQGDSAMYLCASSLGQGQRVNTEAFFGQGTRLTVV.

The chain joins TRBV6-6 to TRBJ1-3; weak D call: TRBD1 (6 bases). The ends were cut back, 5 bases at V and 9 bases at J, with 14 bases in the middle. Germline CDR1 reads MNHNY; CDR2 reads SVGAGI (reference sequence). CDR3 length: 13 residues. The CDR3 DNA reads as TGTGCCAGCAGTCCTACAGGGTTCGGCACCATATATTTT. Amino acid sequence: CASSPTGFGTIYF.

This clone turned up a few times. CDR3 bases: TGCGCCAGCAGCTTAGGACAGGGGGCAGATACGCAGTATTTT. Amino acid sequence: CASSLGQGADTQYF. V usage is TRBV5-1 and J usage is TRBJ2-3, with 10 bases matching TRBD1. Germline values: CDR1 SGHRS, CDR2 YFSETQ. The CDR3 has 14 amino acids. V lost 2 bases to trimming and J lost 4 bases; unmatched junction nucleotides: 1.

The CDR3: CASSYRGQLTGPYNEQFF. The CDR3 nucleotides read TGTGCCAGCAGCTATAGGGGGCAGCTTACTGGTCCCTACAATGAGCAGTTCTTC. The V and J genes are TRBV7-9 and TRBJ2-1, with 7 bases aligning to TRBD1. The CDR3 length is 18 residues. The J segment lost 2 bases and the V segment lost 4 bases, leaving 14 bases of the junction unmatched. Per the germline V gene, CDR1 is SEHNR and CDR2 is FQNEAQ (reference sequence).

The chain employs TRBV11-2 and TRBJ1-1; the D gene is possibly TRBD1 (5 bases). Trimming stripped 3 bases from V and 1 base from J, with 9 bases between. The germline V gene has CDR1 SGHAT and CDR2 FQNNGV. The CDR3 sequence is 14 residues long. CDR3 residues: CASSFSTANTEAFF. In DNA, the CDR3 is TGTGCCAGCAGCTTCTCGACAGCGAACACTGAAGCTTTCTTT.

The chain recombines TRBV29-1 with TRBJ2-7; a possible D gene is TRBD1 (6 bases). Trimming stripped 0 bases from V and 2 bases from J, with 14 bases between. The V gene's germline CDR1 is SQVTM and CDR2 ANQGSEA. The CDR3 has 15 residues. DNA of the CDR3: TGCAGCGTTGAAGATAGGGGGACGGTAACCTACGAGCAGTACTTC. It translates to CSVEDRGTVTYEQYF.

The chain uses TRBV10-2 and TRBJ2-7, with TRBD1 as a possible D gene (5 bases). The length of the CDR3 is 14 residues. CDR1 is WSHSY and CDR2 is SAAADI in the germline V gene. V dropped 3 bases and J dropped 4 bases, with 13 bases sitting between them. The DNA for the CDR3 is TGCGCCAGCAGTGATCCAGGGCTAACTTACGAGCAGTACTTC. This sequence encodes CASSDPGLTYEQYF.